Below, one TCR beta chain is given with its context. The antigen is unknown. These data belong to a study of cytomegalovirus exposure and HLA in healthy donors. Per the germline V gene, CDR1 is LNHDA and CDR2 is SQIVND (reference sequence). This CDR3 is built from 17 residues. V was pared by 5 bases and J by 1 base, with 8 bases of the junction left unmatched. Study results and limitations: Some V segments, including TRBV6-2 and TRBV6-3, were excluded as indistinguishable. It was likely that a cluster of highly shared sequence variants was a sequencing artifact. It was confirmed in vitro that a few of the CMV-associated chains were specific for CMV antigens. The study listed some 160 cytomegalovirus-associated TCR beta chains.

With 60 Vbeta and 13 Jbeta primers, the PCR was carried out. Repertoires were generated with immunoSEQ multiplex PCR, while TCRdb's copy carries only in-frame clones and drops some. The sample has 100,000 to 150,000 clones, and its top ten clones hold about 1.6%. The source of this sequence is a woman in her thirties or forties in good health and CMV-seronegative. Source material: PBMCs. The chain is built from TRBV19 and TRBJ2-2; 9 positions match TRBD1. The CDR3 sequence: CASSVPGQGLNTGELFF. CDR3 bases: TGTGCCAGTAGTGTCCCGGGACAGGGACTGAACACCGGGGAGCTGTTTTTT.